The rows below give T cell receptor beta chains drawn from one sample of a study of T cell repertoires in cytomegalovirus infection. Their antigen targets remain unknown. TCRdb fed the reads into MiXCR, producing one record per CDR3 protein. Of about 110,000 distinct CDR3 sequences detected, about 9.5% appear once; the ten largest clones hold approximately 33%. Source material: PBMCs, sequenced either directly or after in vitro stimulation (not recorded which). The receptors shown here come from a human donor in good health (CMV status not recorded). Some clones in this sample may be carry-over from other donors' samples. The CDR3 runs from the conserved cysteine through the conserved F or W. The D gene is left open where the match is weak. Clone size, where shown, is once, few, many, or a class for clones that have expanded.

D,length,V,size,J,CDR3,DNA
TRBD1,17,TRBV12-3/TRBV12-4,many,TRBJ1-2,CASSPRTGDRGSYGYTF,TGTGCCAGCAGTCCCCGAACGGGGGACAGAGGGAGCTATGGCTACACCTTC
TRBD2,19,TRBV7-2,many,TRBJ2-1,CASSLGLAGVIATYNEQFF,TGTGCCAGCAGCTTGGGACTAGCGGGAGTTATCGCCACCTACAATGAGCAGTTCTTC
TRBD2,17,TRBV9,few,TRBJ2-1,CASSAVAGQRSYNEQFF,TGTGCCAGCAGCGCCGTAGCGGGCCAGCGGAGTTACAATGAGCAGTTCTTC
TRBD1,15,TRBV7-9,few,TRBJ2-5,CASSLVDRAQETQYF,TGTGCCAGCAGCTTAGTGGACAGGGCCCAAGAGACCCAGTACTTC
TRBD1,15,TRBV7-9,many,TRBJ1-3,CASSFDRGSGNTIYF,TGTGCCAGCAGCTTCGACAGGGGATCTGGAAACACCATATATTTT
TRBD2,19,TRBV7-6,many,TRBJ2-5,CASSLALGTSGRYQETQYF,TGTGCCAGCAGCTTAGCGTTAGGGACTAGCGGGAGGTACCAAGAGACCCAGTACTTC
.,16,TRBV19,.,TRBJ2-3,CASTGGGAPTTDTQYF,TGTGCCAGTACCGGTGGGGGGGCTCCCACGACAGATACGCAGTATTTT
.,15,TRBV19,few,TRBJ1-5,CASSIGGNSNQPQHF,TGTGCCAGTAGTATAGGGGGGAATAGCAATCAGCCCCAGCATTTT
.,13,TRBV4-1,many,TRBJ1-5,CASSQTPRQPQHF,TGCGCCAGCAGCCAAACCCCACGGCAGCCCCAGCATTTT
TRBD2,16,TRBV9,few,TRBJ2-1,CASSSALAESNNEQFF,TGTGCCAGCAGCTCCGCACTAGCGGAATCGAACAATGAGCAGTTCTTC
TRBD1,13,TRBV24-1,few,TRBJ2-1,CATKTATGDEQFF,TGTGCCACTAAAACCGCAACAGGGGATGAGCAGTTCTTC
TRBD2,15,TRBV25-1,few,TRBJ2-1,CASGGLAEISNEQFF,TGTGCCAGCGGGGGACTAGCGGAGATCTCAAATGAGCAGTTCTTC
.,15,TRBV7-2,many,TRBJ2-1,CASSLSLAGGNEQFF,TGTGCCAGCAGCTTGTCTCTAGCAGGTGGGAATGAGCAGTTCTTC
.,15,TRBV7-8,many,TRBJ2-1,CASSLLAEHYNEQFF,TGTGCCAGCAGCTTACTCGCGGAACACTACAATGAGCAGTTCTTC
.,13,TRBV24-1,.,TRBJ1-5,CATGGDSNQPQHF,TGTGCCACCGGGGGCGATAGCAATCAGCCCCAGCATTTT
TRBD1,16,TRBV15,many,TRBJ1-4,CATSGNPDRRGEKLFF,TGTGCCACCAGCGGCAACCCGGACAGGAGAGGTGAAAAACTGTTTTTT
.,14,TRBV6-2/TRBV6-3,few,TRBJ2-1,CASNGRTSYNEQFF,TGTGCCAGCAATGGGAGGACATCCTACAATGAGCAGTTCTTC
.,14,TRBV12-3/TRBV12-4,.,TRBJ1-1,CASSRPPENTEAFF,TGTGCCAGCAGCCGACCCCCAGAGAACACTGAAGCTTTCTTT
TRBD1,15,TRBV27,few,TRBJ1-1,CASSDTDRAHTEAFF,TGTGCCAGCAGTGACACGGACAGGGCTCACACTGAAGCTTTCTTT
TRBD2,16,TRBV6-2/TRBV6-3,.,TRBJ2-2,CASSPEGSGRTGELFF,TGTGCCAGCAGTCCGGAGGGGAGCGGGAGGACCGGGGAGCTGTTTTTT
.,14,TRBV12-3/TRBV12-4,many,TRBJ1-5,CASSFDSLNQPQHF,TGTGCCAGCAGTTTTGACAGTCTTAATCAGCCCCAGCATTTT
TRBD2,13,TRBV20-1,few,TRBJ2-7,CSARRTRPYEQYF,TGCAGTGCCCGAAGGACTAGGCCCTACGAGCAGTACTTC
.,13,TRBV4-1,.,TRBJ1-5,CASSQGLQATQHF,TGCGCCAGCAGCCAGGGATTACAAGCGACCCAGCATTTT
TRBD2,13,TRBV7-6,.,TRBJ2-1,CASSLGLADEQFF,TGTGCTAGCAGCTTAGGACTAGCGGATGAGCAGTTCTTC
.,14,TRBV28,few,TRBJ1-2,CASSFSGTHYGYTF,TGTGCCAGCAGTTTTTCTGGGACCCACTATGGCTACACCTTC
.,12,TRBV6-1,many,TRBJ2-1,CASSALSQRMFF,TGTGCCAGCAGTGCTCTCTCCCAGCGGATGTTCTTC
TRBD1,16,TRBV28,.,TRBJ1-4,CASSLNEGQYNEKLFF,TGTGCCAGCAGTTTAAACGAGGGACAGTATAATGAAAAACTGTTTTTT